This TCR beta chain originates from a study of early T cells in non-severe SARS-CoV-2 infection. Whole-study context: Bulk RNA from unsorted whole blood was sequenced; chains were unpaired.

Notes on the study in general: Sequences matched to VDJdb favored anti-spike CD8 responses, while private and CD4 specificities were missed.

As part of library construction, unique molecular identifiers were attached to individual cDNA molecules. A single record per CDR3 protein comes from TCRdb applying MiXCR to the 5' RACE reads. Of under 100,000 distinct CDR3 sequences in the sample, approximately 10% are singletons; the top ten hold 4% to 5.5%. In its sample, this clonotype was seen many times. What it binds is not known. Germline CDR1 reads SGHRS; CDR2 reads YFSETQ. The CDR3 consists of 13 residues. The germline V and J ends were trimmed by 4 bases and 2 bases, with 8 bases remaining between them. The clonotype comes from an adult who was a healthcare worker with PCR-confirmed SARS-CoV-2 infection or an uninfected control (not recorded which). Sequencing input: whole blood. This sequence joins TRBV5-1 and TRBJ2-3; D unresolved. The CDR3 DNA reads TGCGCCAGCAGCCTTGACTCCACAGATACGCAGTATTTT. Translated: CASSLDSTDTQYF.